This is a list of T cell receptor beta chains from one sample in a study of beta chain features in type 1 diabetes. Measured with immunoSEQ multiplex PCR; TCRdb has only the in-frame clones, and not every one. The sample records fewer than 650,000 clones, roughly a sixth being singletons. Material for sequencing was naive CD4+ T cells from blood. All receptors come from a man between 18 and 35 years old in good health. Both conserved end residues are part of each CDR3. The D gene is left open where the match is weak. Expanded clones are given a class, and other clones once, few, many or no size at all.

len | abundance | j_gene | v_gene | d_gene | CDR3aa | CDR3nt
17 | few | TRBJ2-2 | TRBV7-9 | - | CASSLGGALTGTGELFF | TGTGCCAGCAGCTTAGGGGGAGCACTAACAGGAACCGGGGAGCTGTTTTTT
13 | - | TRBJ2-7 | TRBV5-4 | - | CASSWAGSSEQYF | TGTGCCAGCAGCTGGGCCGGGTCTTCCGAGCAGTACTTC
15 | few | TRBJ2-3 | TRBV7-2 | - | CASSRLRTSTDTQYF | TGTGCCAGCAGCCGACTACGAACTAGCACAGATACGCAGTATTTT
15 | - | TRBJ1-1 | TRBV21-1 | - | CASSNPGTGVTEAFF | TGTGCCAGCAGCAACCCGGGGACAGGGGTCACTGAAGCTTTCTTT
17 | few | TRBJ2-3 | TRBV27 | TRBD2 | CASSLRLAGELRHTQYF | TGTGCCAGCAGTCTCCGACTAGCGGGGGAACTTAGGCATACGCAGTATTTT
17 | few | TRBJ2-7 | TRBV19 | - | CASSEGLSSAGAYEQYF | TGTGCCAGTAGCGAAGGGCTAAGTTCGGCAGGGGCCTACGAGCAGTACTTC
15 | - | TRBJ1-3 | TRBV4-3 | TRBD1 | CASSQTTGFGNTIYF | TGCGCCAGCAGCCAGACGACAGGGTTTGGAAACACCATATATTTT
18 | few | TRBJ2-1 | TRBV18 | TRBD2 | CASSPPRGPGGPWNEQFF | TGTGCCAGCTCACCACCTAGGGGACCGGGAGGTCCTTGGAATGAGCAGTTCTTC
15 | - | TRBJ2-3 | TRBV4-1 | - | CASSQLGGGRNTQYF | TGCGCCAGCAGCCAGCTAGGAGGGGGTAGGAATACGCAGTATTTT
17 | - | TRBJ1-2 | TRBV4-1 | TRBD1 | CASSQEGTGRHRYGYTF | TGCGCCAGCAGCCAGGAGGGGACAGGGCGGCATCGCTATGGCTACACCTTC
16 | few | TRBJ2-3 | TRBV5-4 | TRBD2 | CASSLGTSGSADTQYF | TGTGCCAGCAGCTTGGGGACTAGCGGGAGTGCAGATACGCAGTATTTT
15 | few | TRBJ2-7 | TRBV7-2 | - | CASSPSGLGKYEQYF | TGTGCCAGCAGTCCCTCCGGGCTGGGGAAATACGAGCAGTACTTC
18 | - | TRBJ2-3 | TRBV7-8 | TRBD2 | CASSPPFGTSGDTDTQYF | TGTGCCAGCAGCCCCCCCTTCGGGACTAGCGGGGACACAGATACGCAGTATTTT
17 | once | TRBJ2-1 | TRBV4-2 | - | CASSQEGGGSSYNEQFF | TGTGCCAGCAGCCAAGAGGGTGGCGGAAGCTCCTACAATGAGCAGTTCTTC
18 | - | TRBJ2-6 | TRBV18 | TRBD1 | CASSPVGTGVSGANVLTF | TGTGCCAGCTCACCAGTAGGGACAGGCGTCTCTGGGGCCAACGTCCTGACTTTC
12 | - | TRBJ1-2 | TRBV13 | - | CASSPTPSGYTF | TGTGCCAGCAGCCCGACTCCTTCGGGGTACACCTTC
12 | - | TRBJ2-5 | TRBV5-1 | - | CASSSEGWGPYF | TGCGCCAGCAGCTCGGAAGGGTGGGGTCCGTACTTC